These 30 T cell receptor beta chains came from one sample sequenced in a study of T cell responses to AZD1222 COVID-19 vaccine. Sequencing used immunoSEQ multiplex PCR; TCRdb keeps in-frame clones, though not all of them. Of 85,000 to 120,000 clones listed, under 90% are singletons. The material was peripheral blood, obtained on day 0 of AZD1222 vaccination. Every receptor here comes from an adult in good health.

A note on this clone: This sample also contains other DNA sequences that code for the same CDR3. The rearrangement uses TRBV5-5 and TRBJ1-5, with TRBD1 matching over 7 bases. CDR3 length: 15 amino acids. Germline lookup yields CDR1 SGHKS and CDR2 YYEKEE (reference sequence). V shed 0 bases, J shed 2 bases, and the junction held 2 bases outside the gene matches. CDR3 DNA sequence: TGTGCCAGCAGCTTGGGCGGACAGGGCAATCAGCCCCAGCATTTT. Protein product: CASSLGGQGNQPQHF.

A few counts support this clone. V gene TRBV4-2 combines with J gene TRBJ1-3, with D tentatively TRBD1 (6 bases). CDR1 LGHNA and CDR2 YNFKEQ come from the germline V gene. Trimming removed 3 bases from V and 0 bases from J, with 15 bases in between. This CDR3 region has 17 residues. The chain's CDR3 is CASSHPQGQDSGNTIYF. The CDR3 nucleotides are TGTGCCAGCAGCCACCCACAGGGTCAAGACTCTGGAAACACCATATATTTT.

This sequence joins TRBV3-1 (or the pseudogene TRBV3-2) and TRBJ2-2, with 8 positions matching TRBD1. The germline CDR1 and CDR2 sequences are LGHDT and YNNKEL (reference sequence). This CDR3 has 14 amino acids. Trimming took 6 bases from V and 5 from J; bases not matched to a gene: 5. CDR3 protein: CASRGTGKTGELFF. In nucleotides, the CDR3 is TGTGCCAGCAGGGGGACAGGCAAAACCGGGGAGCTGTTTTTT.

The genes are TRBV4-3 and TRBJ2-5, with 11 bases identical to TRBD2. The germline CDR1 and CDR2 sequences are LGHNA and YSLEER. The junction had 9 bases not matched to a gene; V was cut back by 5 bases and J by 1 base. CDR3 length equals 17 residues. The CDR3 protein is CASSLGPGTSGQETQYF. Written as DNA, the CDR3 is TGCGCCAGCAGCTTGGGACCCGGGACTAGCGGCCAAGAGACCCAGTACTTC.

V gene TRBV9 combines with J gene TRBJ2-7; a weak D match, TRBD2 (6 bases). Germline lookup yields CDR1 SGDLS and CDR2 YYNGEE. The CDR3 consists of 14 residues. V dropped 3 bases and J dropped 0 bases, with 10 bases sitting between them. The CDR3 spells CASSAGLTSYEQYF. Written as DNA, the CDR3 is TGTGCCAGCAGCGCCGGACTAACCTCCTACGAGCAGTACTTC.

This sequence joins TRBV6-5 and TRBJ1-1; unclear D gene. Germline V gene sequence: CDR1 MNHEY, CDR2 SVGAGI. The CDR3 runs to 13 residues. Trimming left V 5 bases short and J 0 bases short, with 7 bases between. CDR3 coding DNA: TGTGCCAGCAGTAGAGGGATGAACACTGAAGCTTTCTTT. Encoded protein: CASSRGMNTEAFF.

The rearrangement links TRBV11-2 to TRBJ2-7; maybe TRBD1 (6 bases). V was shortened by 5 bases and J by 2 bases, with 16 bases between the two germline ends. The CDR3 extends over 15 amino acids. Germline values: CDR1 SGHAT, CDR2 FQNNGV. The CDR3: CASSPFGGHPYEQYF. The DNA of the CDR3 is TGTGCCAGCAGCCCCTTTGGGGGACACCCCTACGAGCAGTACTTC.

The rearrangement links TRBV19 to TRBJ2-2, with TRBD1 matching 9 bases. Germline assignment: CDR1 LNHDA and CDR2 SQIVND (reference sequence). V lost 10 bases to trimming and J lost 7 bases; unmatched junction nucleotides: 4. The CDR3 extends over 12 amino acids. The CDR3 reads CAIQGAGGELFF. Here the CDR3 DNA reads TGTGCCATACAGGGGGCAGGCGGGGAGCTGTTTTTT.

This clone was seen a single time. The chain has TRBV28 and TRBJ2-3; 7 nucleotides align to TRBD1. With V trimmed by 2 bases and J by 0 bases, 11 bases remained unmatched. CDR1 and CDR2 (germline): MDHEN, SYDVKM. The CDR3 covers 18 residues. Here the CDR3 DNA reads TGTGCCAGCAGTTTACCTCCCGGGACAGCCACAAGCACAGATACGCAGTATTTT. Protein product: CASSLPPGTATSTDTQYF.

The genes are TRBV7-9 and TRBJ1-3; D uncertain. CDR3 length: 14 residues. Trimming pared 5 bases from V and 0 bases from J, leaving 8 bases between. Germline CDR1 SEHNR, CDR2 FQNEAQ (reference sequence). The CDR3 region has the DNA TGTGCCAGCAGCCAGGACCCCTCTGGAAACACCATATATTTT. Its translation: CASSQDPSGNTIYF.

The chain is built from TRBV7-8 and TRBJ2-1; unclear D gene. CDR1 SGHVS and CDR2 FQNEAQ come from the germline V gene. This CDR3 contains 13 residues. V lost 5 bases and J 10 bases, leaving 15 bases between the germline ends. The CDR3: CASSKGPRSEQFF. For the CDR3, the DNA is TGTGCCAGCAGCAAAGGACCGCGGAGCGAGCAGTTCTTC.

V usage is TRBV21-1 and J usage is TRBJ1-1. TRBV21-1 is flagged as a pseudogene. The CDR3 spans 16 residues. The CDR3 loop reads CASSRRDAFMNTEAFF. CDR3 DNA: TGTGCCAGCAGCCGGCGGGACGCCTTCATGAACACTGAAGCTTTCTTT.

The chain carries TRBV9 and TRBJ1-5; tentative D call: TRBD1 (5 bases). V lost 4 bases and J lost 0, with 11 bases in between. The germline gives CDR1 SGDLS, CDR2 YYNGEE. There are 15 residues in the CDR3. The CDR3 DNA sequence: TGTGCCAGCAGCCCGGGACGGAATAGCAATCAGCCCCAGCATTTT. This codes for CASSPGRNSNQPQHF.

As DNA, the CDR3 is TGTGCCAGTAGCAGCCACAGGGACCGCGCCGAGCAGTACTTC. Amino acid sequence: CASSSHRDRAEQYF. The J gene is TRBJ2-7, the V gene TRBV19; possible D gene TRBD1, 6 bases. Germline CDR1 reads LNHDA; CDR2 reads SQIVND (reference sequence). V lost 6 bases and J lost 6, with 18 bases in between. This CDR3 is built from 14 residues.

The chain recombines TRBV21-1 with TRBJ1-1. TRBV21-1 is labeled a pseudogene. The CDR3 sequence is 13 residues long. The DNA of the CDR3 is TGTGCCAGCAGCAAAAATTGCGGGGAGCCAGCTTTCTTT. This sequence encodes CASSKNCGEPAFF.

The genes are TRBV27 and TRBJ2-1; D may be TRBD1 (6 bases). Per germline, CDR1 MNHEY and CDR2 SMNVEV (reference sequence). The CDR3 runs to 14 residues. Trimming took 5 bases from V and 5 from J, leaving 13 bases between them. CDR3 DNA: TGTGCCAGCAGTCCACGCCGGGACAACAATGAGCAGTTCTTC. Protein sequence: CASSPRRDNNEQFF.

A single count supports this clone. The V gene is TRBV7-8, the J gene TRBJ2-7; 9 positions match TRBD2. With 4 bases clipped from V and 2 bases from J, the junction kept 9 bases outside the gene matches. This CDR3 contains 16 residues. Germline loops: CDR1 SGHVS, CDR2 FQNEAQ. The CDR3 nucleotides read TGTGCCAGCAGCTCCCGCGAGCGGGAGGCCACCTACGAGCAGTACTTC. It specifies CASSSREREATYEQYF.

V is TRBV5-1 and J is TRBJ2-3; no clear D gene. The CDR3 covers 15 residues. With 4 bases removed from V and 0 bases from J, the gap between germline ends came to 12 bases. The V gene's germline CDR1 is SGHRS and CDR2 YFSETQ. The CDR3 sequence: CASSPTTASTDTQYF. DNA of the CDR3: TGCGCCAGCAGCCCGACGACGGCTAGCACAGATACGCAGTATTTT.

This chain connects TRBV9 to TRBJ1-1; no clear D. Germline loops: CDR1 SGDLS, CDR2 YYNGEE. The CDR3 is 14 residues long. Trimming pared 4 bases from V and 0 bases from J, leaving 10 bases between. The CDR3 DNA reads TGTGCCAGCAGCCCTCTGGGCCTGAACACTGAAGCTTTCTTT. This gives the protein CASSPLGLNTEAFF.

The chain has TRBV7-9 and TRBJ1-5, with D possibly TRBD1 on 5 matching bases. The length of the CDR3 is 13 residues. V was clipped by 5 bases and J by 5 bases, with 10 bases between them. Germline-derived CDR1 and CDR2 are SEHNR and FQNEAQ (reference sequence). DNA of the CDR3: TGTGCCAGCAGCCCCCAGGGAGATCAGCCCCAGCATTTT. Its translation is CASSPQGDQPQHF.

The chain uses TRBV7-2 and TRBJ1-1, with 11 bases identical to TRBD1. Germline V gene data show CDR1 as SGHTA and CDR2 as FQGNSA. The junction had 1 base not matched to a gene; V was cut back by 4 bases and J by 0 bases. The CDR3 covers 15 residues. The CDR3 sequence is CASSWTGGLNTEAFF. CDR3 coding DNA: TGTGCCAGCAGCTGGACAGGGGGCTTGAACACTGAAGCTTTCTTT.

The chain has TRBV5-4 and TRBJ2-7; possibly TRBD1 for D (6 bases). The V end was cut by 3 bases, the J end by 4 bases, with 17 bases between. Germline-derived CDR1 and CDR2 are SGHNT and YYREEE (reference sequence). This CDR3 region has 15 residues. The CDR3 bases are TGTGCCAGCAGCTCTAGCACAGGGAATCAGTACGAGCAGTACTTC. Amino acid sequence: CASSSSTGNQYEQYF.

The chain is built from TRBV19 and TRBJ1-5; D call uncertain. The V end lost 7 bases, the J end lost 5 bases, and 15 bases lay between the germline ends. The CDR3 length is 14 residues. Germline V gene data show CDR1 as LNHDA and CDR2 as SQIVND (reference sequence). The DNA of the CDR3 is TGTGCCAGTACCCCGTTTGGTCAAGATCAGCCCCAGCATTTT. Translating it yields CASTPFGQDQPQHF.

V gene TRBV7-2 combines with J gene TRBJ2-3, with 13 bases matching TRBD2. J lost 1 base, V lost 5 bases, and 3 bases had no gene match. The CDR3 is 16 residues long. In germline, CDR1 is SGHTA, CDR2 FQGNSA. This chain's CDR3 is CASSQGLAGRTDTQYF. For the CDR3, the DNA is TGTGCCAGCAGCCAGGGACTAGCGGGACGCACAGATACGCAGTATTTT.

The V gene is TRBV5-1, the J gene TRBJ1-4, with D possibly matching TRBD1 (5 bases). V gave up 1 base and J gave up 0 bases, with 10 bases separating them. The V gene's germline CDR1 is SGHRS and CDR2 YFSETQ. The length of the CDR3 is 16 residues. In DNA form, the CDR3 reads TGCGCCAGCAGCTTGTCCGGGGGAACAACTAATGAAAAACTGTTTTTT. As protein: CASSLSGGTTNEKLFF. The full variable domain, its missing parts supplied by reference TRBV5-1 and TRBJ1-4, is KAGVTQTPRYLIKTRGQQVTLSCSPISGHRSVSWYQQTPGQGLQFLFEYFSETQRNKGNFPGRFSGRQFSNSRSEMNVSTLELGDSALYLCASSLSGGTTNEKLFFGSGTQLSVL.

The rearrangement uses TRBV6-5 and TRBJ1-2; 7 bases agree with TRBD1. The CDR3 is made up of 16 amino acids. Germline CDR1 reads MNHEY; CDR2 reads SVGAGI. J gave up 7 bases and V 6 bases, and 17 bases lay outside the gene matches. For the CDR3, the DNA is TGTGCCAGCAGGTACCCGGGACAGACCCTGATTGGTGGCTACACCTTC. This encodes CASRYPGQTLIGGYTF.

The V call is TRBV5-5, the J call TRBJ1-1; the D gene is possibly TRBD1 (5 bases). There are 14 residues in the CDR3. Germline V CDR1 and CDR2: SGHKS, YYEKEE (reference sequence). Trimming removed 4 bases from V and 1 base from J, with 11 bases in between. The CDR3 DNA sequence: TGTGCCAGCAGCATTGGACACTGGAACACTGAAGCTTTCTTT. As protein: CASSIGHWNTEAFF.

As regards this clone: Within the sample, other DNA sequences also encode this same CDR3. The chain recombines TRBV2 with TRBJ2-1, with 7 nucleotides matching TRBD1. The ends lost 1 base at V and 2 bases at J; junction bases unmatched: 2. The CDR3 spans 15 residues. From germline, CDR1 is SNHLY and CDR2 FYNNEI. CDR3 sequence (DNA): TGTGCCAGCAGTGAAGGACAGGGCGCCTACAATGAGCAGTTCTTC. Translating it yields CASSEGQGAYNEQFF.

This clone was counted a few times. In DNA, the CDR3 is TGTGCCAGCAGACTAGCGGGAGACACCGGGGAGCTGTTTTTT. Its translation: CASRLAGDTGELFF. The V call is TRBV28, the J call TRBJ2-2, with 11 bases fitting TRBD2. The CDR3 loop spans 14 amino acids. J lost 3 bases, V lost 6 bases, and 0 bases had no gene match. Germline CDR1 and CDR2: MDHEN and SYDVKM.

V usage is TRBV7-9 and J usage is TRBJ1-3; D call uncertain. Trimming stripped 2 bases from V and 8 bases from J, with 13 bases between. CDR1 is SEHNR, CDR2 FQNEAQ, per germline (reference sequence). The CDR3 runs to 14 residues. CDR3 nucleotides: TGTGCCAGCAGCTTAACTGGGCCAGTGGACACCATATATTTT. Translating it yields CASSLTGPVDTIYF.